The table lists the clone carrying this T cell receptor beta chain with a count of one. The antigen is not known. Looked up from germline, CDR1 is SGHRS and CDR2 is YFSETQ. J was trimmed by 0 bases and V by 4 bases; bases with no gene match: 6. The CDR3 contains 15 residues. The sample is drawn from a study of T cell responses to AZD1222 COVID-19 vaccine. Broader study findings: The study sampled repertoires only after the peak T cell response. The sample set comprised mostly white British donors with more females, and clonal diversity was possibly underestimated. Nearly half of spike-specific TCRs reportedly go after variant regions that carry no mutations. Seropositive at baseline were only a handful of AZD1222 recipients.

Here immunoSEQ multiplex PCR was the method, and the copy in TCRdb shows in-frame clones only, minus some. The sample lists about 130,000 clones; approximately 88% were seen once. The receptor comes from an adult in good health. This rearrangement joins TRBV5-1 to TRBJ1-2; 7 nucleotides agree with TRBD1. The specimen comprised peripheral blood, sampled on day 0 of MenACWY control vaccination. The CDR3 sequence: CASSQWDRPNYGYTF. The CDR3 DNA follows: TGCGCCAGCAGCCAATGGGACAGACCTAACTATGGCTACACCTTC.